This TCR beta chain is drawn from a study of OX40 agonist ivuxolimab in advanced cancers. Clones were read by immunoSEQ multiplex PCR, and TCRdb kept only the in-frame ones, dropping some. Here the sample spans tens of thousands of clones, around 80% being singletons. The CDR3 consists of 14 residues. The germline gives CDR1 LNHDA, CDR2 SQIVND (reference sequence). V was pared by 9 bases and J by 5 bases, with 11 bases of the junction left unmatched. The origin of this receptor is an adult with an advanced solid tumor such as melanoma, head and neck, liver or kidney cancer. This chain connects TRBV19 to TRBJ2-5; 8 nucleotides agree with TRBD2. Sequenced material: CD4+ or CD8+ T cells sorted from blood, taken in a trial of the OX40 agonist ivuxolimab. The CDR3: CASSQAGVLETQYF. Written as DNA, the CDR3 is TGTGCCAGCAGTCAAGCGGGAGTGTTGGAGACCCAGTACTTC.